Listed here are 15 T cell receptor beta chains from one sample, sequenced in a study of blood T cell repertoires in COVID-19. TCRdb keeps only in-frame clones here, not all; method: immunoSEQ multiplex PCR. Of 56,000 or so clones in the sample, about 83% are singletons; the top ten hold under 5%. The sequencing sample was made of peripheral blood. All receptors come from a man aged 50-60 years with acute or convalescent COVID-19.

The V and J genes are TRBV7-3 and TRBJ2-7, with 7 bases identical to TRBD2. This CDR3 contains 14 residues. V lost 1 base, J lost 6 bases, and 6 bases stayed unmatched. CDR1 is SGHTA and CDR2 is FQGTGA in the germline V gene. The CDR3 reads CASSLNPTSSEQYF. CDR3 nucleotides: TGTGCCAGCAGCTTAAACCCGACTAGCTCCGAGCAGTACTTC. Drawing the rest from reference TRBV7-3 and TRBJ2-7, the complete variable domain is GAGVSQTPSNKVTEKGKYVELRCDPISGHTALYWYRQSLGQGPEFLIYFQGTGAADDSGLPNDRFFAVRPEGSVSTLKIQRTERGDSAVYLCASSLNPTSSEQYFGPGTRLTVT.

This chain links TRBV11-2 with TRBJ2-6; 8 bases match TRBD1. The CDR3 extends over 19 amino acids. Trimming removed 0 bases from V and 0 bases from J; junction bases left unmatched: 7. The V gene's germline CDR1 is SGHAT and CDR2 FQNNGV. Here the CDR3 reads CASSLEYWTGSSGANVLTF. CDR3 DNA: TGTGCCAGCAGCTTAGAATACTGGACAGGGAGCTCTGGGGCCAACGTCCTGACTTTC.

The chain couples TRBV4-1 to TRBJ2-2, with D maybe TRBD2 (7 bases). V gave up 4 bases and J gave up 4 bases, with 19 bases separating them. Per germline, CDR1 MGHRA and CDR2 YSYEKL. This CDR3 is built from 17 residues. The chain's CDR3 is CASSPGGGREITGELFF. The CDR3 DNA sequence: TGCGCCAGCAGCCCCGGTGGGGGGCGGGAGATCACCGGGGAGCTGTTTTTT.

The rearrangement joins TRBV6-5 to TRBJ1-5, with no clear D. The CDR3 consists of 14 residues. Germline V lookup: CDR1 MNHEY, CDR2 SVGAGI. Trimming took off 2 bases at V and 3 bases at J, with 8 bases between the two ends. CDR3 DNA: TGTGCCAGCAGTTACACTGGTCCCAATCAGCCCCAGCATTTT. Protein sequence: CASSYTGPNQPQHF.

This chain uses TRBV7-3 with TRBJ2-1, with D maybe TRBD2 (5 bases). Trimming left V 5 bases short and J 2 bases short, with 13 bases between. The CDR3 is 15 amino acids. Germline CDR1 and CDR2: SGHTA and FQGTGA. In nucleotides, the CDR3 is TGTGCCAGCAGCCCCCAAGGAGGCGCCTACAATGAGCAGTTCTTC. Its protein is CASSPQGGAYNEQFF. The complete variable domain, with remaining parts taken from reference TRBV7-3 and TRBJ2-1, reads GAGVSQTPSNKVTEKGKYVELRCDPISGHTALYWYRQSLGQGPEFLIYFQGTGAADDSGLPNDRFFAVRPEGSVSTLKIQRTERGDSAVYLCASSPQGGAYNEQFFGPGTRLTVL.

This clone has a single count. J is TRBJ2-3 and V is TRBV27; 10 bases are shared with TRBD1. The CDR3 totals 16 residues. Germline CDR1 MNHEY, CDR2 SMNVEV (reference sequence). V lost 5 bases to trimming and J lost 2 bases; unmatched junction nucleotides: 7. The CDR3 DNA follows: TGTGCCAGCAGTACCTTCGGGACAGGGGACACAGATACGCAGTATTTT. Residues: CASSTFGTGDTDTQYF.

V and J are TRBV19 and TRBJ1-1, with 10 bases aligning to TRBD1. Unmatched junction bases numbered 12, after V lost 1 base and J lost 4 bases. This CDR3 is 18 amino acids long. The germline gives CDR1 LNHDA, CDR2 SQIVND (reference sequence). CDR3 region: CASSIGRQGAEEGTEAFF. The CDR3 DNA reads TGTGCCAGTAGTATAGGGAGACAGGGGGCCGAAGAGGGCACTGAAGCTTTCTTT.

This chain uses TRBV6-5 with TRBJ2-1, with D maybe TRBD2 (5 bases). The V gene lost 7 bases and the J gene lost 1 base, with 11 bases spanning the gap. CDR3 size: 14 residues. Germline CDR1 reads MNHEY; CDR2 reads SVGAGI. The CDR3 sequence is CASIGGGSYNEQFF. The CDR3 DNA is TGTGCCAGCATCGGCGGCGGGTCCTACAATGAGCAGTTCTTC.

V usage is TRBV7-9 and J usage is TRBJ2-1, with D maybe TRBD2 (6 bases). The V gene lost 6 bases and the J gene lost 8 bases, with 14 bases spanning the gap. The CDR3 extends over 13 amino acids. Germline CDR1 is SEHNR and CDR2 is FQNEAQ (reference sequence). The CDR3 nucleotides read TGTGCCAGCAGTTGGCCAGCGGGCGATGAGCAGTTCTTC. This encodes CASSWPAGDEQFF.

The chain is built from TRBV5-1 and TRBJ2-4; 10 bases line up with TRBD1. CDR3 length equals 14 residues. CDR1 is SGHRS and CDR2 is YFSETQ in the germline V gene. The junction had 6 bases not matched to a gene; V was cut back by 4 bases and J by 8 bases. The CDR3 loop is CASSPGQGNDIQYF. The CDR3 DNA sequence: TGCGCCAGCAGCCCGGGACAGGGGAACGACATTCAGTACTTC.

This chain connects TRBV2 to TRBJ1-2, with D unresolved. The V and J ends lost 3 bases and 8 bases respectively, with 13 bases between them. This CDR3 contains 13 residues. Per the germline V gene, CDR1 is SNHLY and CDR2 is FYNNEI. This CDR3 reads CASSDSRGVGYTF. The CDR3 DNA follows: TGTGCCAGCAGTGATAGTCGGGGAGTGGGCTACACCTTC.

The V call is TRBV28, the J call TRBJ1-1; D unclear. Trimming took 6 bases from V and 3 from J, leaving 8 bases between them. There are 12 residues in the CDR3. Germline-derived CDR1 and CDR2 are MDHEN and SYDVKM. CDR3 nucleotide sequence: TGTGCCAGCAGGCGGGGATACACTGAAGCTTTCTTT. Amino acids: CASRRGYTEAFF.

V usage is TRBV30 and J usage is TRBJ1-2; D is ambiguous. Trimming cost V 1 base and J 5 bases, with 8 bases left between them. The germline V gene has CDR1 GTSNPN and CDR2 SVGIG (reference sequence). The CDR3 totals 12 residues. The CDR3 here is CAWSEEWYGYTF. DNA of the CDR3: TGTGCCTGGAGTGAAGAGTGGTATGGCTACACCTTC.

The V and J genes are TRBV4-1 and TRBJ1-4; no definite D call. The V gene lost 2 bases and the J gene lost 7 bases, with 11 bases spanning the gap. Per germline, CDR1 MGHRA and CDR2 YSYEKL. CDR3 length: 14 residues. The CDR3 protein is CASSQKIVAEKLFF. CDR3 in DNA: TGCGCCAGCAGCCAAAAGATCGTGGCTGAAAAACTGTTTTTT.

V is TRBV7-9 and J is TRBJ2-1; 10 bases agree with TRBD2. The V gene's germline CDR1 is SEHNR and CDR2 FQNEAQ (reference sequence). CDR3 length equals 15 residues. V lost 8 bases, J lost 2 bases, and 6 bases stayed unmatched. The CDR3 region is CASQKREGPYNEQFF. The CDR3 DNA follows: TGTGCCAGCCAGAAGCGGGAGGGCCCCTACAATGAGCAGTTCTTC.